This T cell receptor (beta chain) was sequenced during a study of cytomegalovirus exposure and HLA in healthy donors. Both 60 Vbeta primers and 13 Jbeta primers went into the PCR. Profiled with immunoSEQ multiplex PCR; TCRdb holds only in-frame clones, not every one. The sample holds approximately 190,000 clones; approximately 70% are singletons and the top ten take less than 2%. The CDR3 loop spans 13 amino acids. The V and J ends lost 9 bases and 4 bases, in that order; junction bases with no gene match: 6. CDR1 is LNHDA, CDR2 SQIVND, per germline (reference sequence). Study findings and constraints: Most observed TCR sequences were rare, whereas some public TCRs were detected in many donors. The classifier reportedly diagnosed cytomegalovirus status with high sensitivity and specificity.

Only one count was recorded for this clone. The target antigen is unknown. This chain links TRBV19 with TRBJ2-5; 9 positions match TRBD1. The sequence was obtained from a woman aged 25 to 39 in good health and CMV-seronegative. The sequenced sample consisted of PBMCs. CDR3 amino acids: CASRTGAAETQYF. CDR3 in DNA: TGTGCCAGCCGGACAGGGGCGGCAGAGACCCAGTACTTC.